The entry that follows covers one TCR beta chain sequence. The data derive from a study of technical replicates of blood from a handful of donors. Profiled with immunoSEQ multiplex PCR; TCRdb holds only in-frame clones, not every one. The top ten hold roughly 4% of the sample, which has around 64,000 clones, roughly 93% seen once. Trimming took 4 bases from V and 7 from J, leaving 13 bases between them. The CDR3 is made up of 13 amino acids. CDR1 and CDR2 (germline): SGHAT, FQNNGV. Source material: PBMCs. The source is a human donor in good health. Some clones in this sample may be carry-over from other donors' samples. V and J are TRBV11-2 and TRBJ1-1; D is ambiguous. In DNA form, the CDR3 reads TGTGCCAGCAGCTCCGTGGATAGGAGTGAAGCTTTCTTT. This translates into CASSSVDRSEAFF.